The 4 T cell receptor beta chains in this list originate from one sample, sequenced in a study of breast tumors, draining lymph nodes, adjacent tissues. The lymph nodes were axillary draining lymph nodes from breast cancer patients. MiXCR was run by TCRdb on the multiplex PCR reads, yielding one entry per CDR3 protein. The profile shows some 120,000 distinct CDR3 sequences, 15% to 20% of them singletons. Sequencing was performed on axillary lymph node tissue. Receptors were obtained from a female donor with breast cancer. Some clones in this sample may be carry-over from other donors' samples.

This clonotype was observed many times. The chain recombines TRBV6-5 with TRBJ2-1, with TRBD2 matching 7 bases. Germline V lookup: CDR1 MNHEY, CDR2 SVGAGI. Germline trimming cut 5 bases from V and 4 bases from J; bases unmatched to any gene: 5. This CDR3 spans 14 amino acids. The CDR3 DNA reads as TGTGCCAGCAGTAGGACTAGAGTATACAATGAGCAGTTCTTC. As protein: CASSRTRVYNEQFF.

This clonotype was observed a few times. This chain connects TRBV2 to TRBJ2-6; 7 bases agree with TRBD1. J lost 1 base, V lost 2 bases, and 11 bases had no gene match. Germline V CDR1 and CDR2: SNHLY, FYNNEI. The CDR3 contains 19 residues. As DNA, the CDR3 is TGTGCCAGCAGTGAAAGGTGGACAGGAACGTTTTCTGGGGCCAACGTCCTGACTTTC. Translation: CASSERWTGTFSGANVLTF.

This clonotype was picked up many times. This chain uses TRBV7-9 with TRBJ1-6, with D tentatively TRBD1 (5 bases). CDR3 length: 17 residues. Deletions cut 2 bases from V and 0 bases from J, with 11 bases between. The germline V gene encodes CDR1 SEHNR and CDR2 FQNEAQ (reference sequence). CDR3 amino acids: CASSLQGKSSYNSPLHF. Written as DNA, the CDR3 is TGTGCCAGCAGCTTACAGGGAAAGAGCTCCTATAATTCACCCCTCCACTTT.

Many counts were recorded for this clonotype. The chain combines TRBV6-1 with TRBJ2-7; possibly TRBD1 for D (6 bases). There are 12 residues in the CDR3. CDR1 is MNHNS and CDR2 is SASEGT in the germline V gene. V was shortened by 1 base and J by 6 bases, with 7 bases between the two germline ends. The CDR3 sequence: CASSEGRGEQYF. DNA of the CDR3: TGTGCCAGCAGTGAAGGCAGGGGCGAGCAGTACTTC.